These 25 T cell receptor beta chains came from one sample sequenced in a study of T-cell memory formation after mild COVID-19. TCRdb called the 5' RACE reads again in MiXCR, with one record for every CDR3 protein. The sample contains 470,000 or so distinct CDR3 sequences, 15% to 20% of which appear only once. Sample: PBMCs or a T cell subset sorted from them (not recorded which). These receptors originate from an adult woman who had mild COVID-19 (a few samples of this study predate the infection). Cell type and time point are not known.

This chain uses TRBV4-2 with TRBJ2-2; 8 bases line up with TRBD1. The CDR3 spans 18 residues. Germline V gene lookup returns CDR1 LGHNA and CDR2 YNFKEQ. Losses at the gene ends were 4 bases for V and 2 bases for J; bases not matched to a gene: 12. The CDR3: CASSLSYRTGINTGELFF. DNA for the CDR3: TGTGCCAGCAGCCTAAGCTACCGGACAGGGATTAACACCGGGGAGCTGTTTTTT.

The chain joins TRBV5-1 to TRBJ2-7, with 14 bases matching TRBD2. The V and J ends lost 3 bases and 2 bases, in that order; junction bases with no gene match: 10. CDR3 size: 18 residues. Germline V CDR1 and CDR2: SGHRS, YFSETQ. The CDR3 region has the DNA TGCGCCAGCAGCTCCGAGGGGACTAGCGGGAGTTTCACCTACGAGCAGTACTTC. Translation gives CASSSEGTSGSFTYEQYF.

The chain recombines TRBV3-1 with TRBJ2-1, with TRBD2 matching 14 bases. Germline CDR1 LGHDT, CDR2 YNNKEL (reference sequence). The CDR3 runs 17 residues. After removal of 5 bases from V and 4 bases from J, the junction contained 7 bases not matched to a gene. The DNA for the CDR3 is TGTGCCAGCAGCGCCCCCGGGACTAGCGGGAGATACAATGAGCAGTTCTTC. Its translation is CASSAPGTSGRYNEQFF.

This clonotype was detected ten times or more. The chain couples TRBV29-1 to TRBJ2-7, with a tentative D call TRBD2 (7 bases). Germline CDR1 SQVTM, CDR2 ANQGSEA. The CDR3 consists of 13 residues. Trimming shortened V by 3 bases and J by 3 bases, and 12 bases separated the two germline ends. CDR3 coding DNA: TGCAGCGTTGATGGGGGCGGGGGCTACGAGCAGTACTTC. Protein sequence: CSVDGGGGYEQYF.

As to this clonotype: The junction does not match germline at one end; this may be a read error. This chain joins TRBV12-3 or TRBV12-4 and TRBJ1-5; possible D gene TRBD1, 6 bases. CDR3 size: 15 residues. CDR3 loop: CDSREQGNGNQPQHF. CDR3 nucleotides: TGTGACAGCAGGGAACAGGGTAACGGCAATCAGCCCCAGCATTTT.

This clonotype was seen a handful of times. The chain combines TRBV12-3 or TRBV12-4 with TRBJ2-7, with no clear D. The CDR3 has 13 residues. Trimming cost V 1 base and J 7 bases, with 11 bases left between them. The CDR3 region has the DNA TGTGCCAGCAGTTTAGGAACGGCCTCTGAGCAGTACTTC. Protein product: CASSLGTASEQYF.

Only a few counts were recorded for this clonotype. V is TRBV10-3 and J is TRBJ1-1; tentatively, D is TRBD1 (6 bases). V lost 4 bases and J lost 4, with 13 bases in between. There are 14 residues in the CDR3. Per germline, CDR1 ENHRY and CDR2 SYGVKD. CDR3: CAISASGASTEAFF. The CDR3 nucleotides are TGTGCCATCAGTGCCTCAGGGGCGAGCACTGAAGCTTTCTTT.

This clonotype was seen once. The rearrangement links TRBV20-1 to TRBJ2-3; 7 nucleotides agree with TRBD1. Germline V gene lookup returns CDR1 DFQATT and CDR2 SNEGSKA (reference sequence). V was pared by 4 bases and J by 2 bases, with 6 bases of the junction left unmatched. The length of the CDR3 is 14 residues. CDR3 sequence: CSATGTENTDTQYF. In nucleotides, the CDR3 is TGCAGTGCTACCGGGACAGAGAACACAGATACGCAGTATTTT.

This clonotype was seen a handful of times. This rearrangement joins TRBV18 to TRBJ2-1, with 9 bases aligning to TRBD1. Germline lookup yields CDR1 KGHSH and CDR2 LQKENI. The junction had 2 bases not matched to a gene; V was cut back by 2 bases and J by 6 bases. The CDR3 length is 14 residues. This CDR3 reads CASSPRTGVNEQFF. The CDR3 nucleotides read TGTGCCAGCTCACCAAGGACAGGGGTCAATGAGCAGTTCTTC.

This chain joins TRBV18 and TRBJ2-7; the D gene is possibly TRBD2 (6 bases). Trimming stripped 5 bases from V and 0 bases from J, with 14 bases between. The CDR3 extends over 15 amino acids. The germline CDR1 and CDR2 sequences are KGHSH and LQKENI. The CDR3 loop is CASSSPGLRSYEQYF. CDR3 bases: TGTGCCAGCTCAAGCCCGGGACTCCGCTCCTACGAGCAGTACTTC.

In its sample, this clonotype was seen a few times. The rearrangement uses TRBV3-1 and TRBJ2-1; 9 bases match TRBD2. The CDR3 runs to 18 residues. CDR1 is LGHDT and CDR2 is YNNKEL in the germline V gene (reference sequence). The V and J ends lost 4 bases and 6 bases, in that order; junction bases with no gene match: 16. The CDR3 nucleotides are TGTGCCAGCAGCCTACAAGCGTGGCGGGAGGGCCCAACCAATGAGCAGTTCTTC. It is translated as CASSLQAWREGPTNEQFF.

This clonotype was seen ten or more times. V gene TRBV20-1 combines with J gene TRBJ1-5, with no clear D. V lost 6 bases and J 3 bases, leaving 15 bases between the germline ends. The germline gives CDR1 DFQATT, CDR2 SNEGSKA (reference sequence). The CDR3 is 14 residues long. CDR3 loop: CSALKASPNQPQHF. In DNA form, the CDR3 reads TGCAGTGCCCTAAAGGCCAGCCCCAATCAGCCCCAGCATTTT.

V and J are TRBV29-1 and TRBJ2-7; no clear D. The V end lost 7 bases, the J end lost 0 bases, and 10 bases lay between the germline ends. The CDR3 is made up of 12 amino acids. Germline V lookup: CDR1 SQVTM, CDR2 ANQGSEA. CDR3 amino acids: CSALGYSYEQYF. Written as DNA, the CDR3 is TGCAGCGCCCTTGGCTACTCCTACGAGCAGTACTTC.

This clonotype was recorded a few times. This chain links TRBV2 with TRBJ2-5; possibly TRBD2 for D (6 bases). Germline values: CDR1 SNHLY, CDR2 FYNNEI. With 0 bases removed from V and 2 bases from J, the gap between germline ends came to 13 bases. CDR3 length: 16 amino acids. CDR3 residues: CASSEALRDSQETQYF. The CDR3 DNA sequence: TGTGCCAGCAGTGAAGCGCTTAGGGACTCACAAGAGACCCAGTACTTC.

The V gene is TRBV10-3, the J gene TRBJ2-7; 9 nucleotides line up with TRBD1. V shed 6 bases, J shed 2 bases, and the junction held 8 bases outside the gene matches. Germline V gene sequence: CDR1 ENHRY, CDR2 SYGVKD. This CDR3 has 15 amino acids. The CDR3 region is CAISLGQGDTYEQYF. In DNA form, the CDR3 reads TGTGCCATCAGCCTGGGACAGGGCGATACCTACGAGCAGTACTTC.

This clonotype was counted a single time. The chain uses TRBV7-8 and TRBJ2-7; TRBD2 aligns across 13 bases. The CDR3 totals 15 residues. Germline CDR1 is SGHVS and CDR2 is FQNEAQ. Losses at the gene ends were 8 bases for V and 1 base for J; bases not matched to a gene: 5. CDR3 nucleotides: TGTGCCAGCGGCATACTAGCGGGGGGGTCCTACGAGCAGTACTTC. Translation gives CASGILAGGSYEQYF.

The sample holds a few counts of this clonotype. This sequence joins TRBV18 and TRBJ2-7; the D gene is possibly TRBD1 (6 bases). V was pared by 5 bases and J by 7 bases, with 15 bases between. Looked up from germline, CDR1 is KGHSH and CDR2 is LQKENI. The CDR3 is 13 residues long. CDR3: CASSFPLGQEQYF. As DNA, the CDR3 is TGTGCCAGCTCATTCCCGCTGGGACAAGAGCAGTACTTC.

V is TRBV24-1 and J is TRBJ2-2; TRBD2 is a possible D gene (7 bases). Per germline, CDR1 KGHDR and CDR2 SFDVKD. With 4 bases removed from V and 7 bases from J, the gap between germline ends came to 33 bases. CDR3 length: 21 amino acids. As DNA, the CDR3 is TGTGCCACCAGTGACAACCTAGGCCGGGGGGCGAGTTCCAAAAGAGTCGGGGAGCTGTTTTTT. This encodes CATSDNLGRGASSKRVGELFF.

The chain has TRBV4-3 and TRBJ2-3, with a possible D match to TRBD2 (6 bases). Trimming cost V 1 base and J 6 bases, with 14 bases left between them. The length of the CDR3 is 15 residues. Germline V gene sequence: CDR1 LGHNA, CDR2 YSLEER. The CDR3 loop is CASSQGRGWRDTQYF. The CDR3 bases are TGCGCCAGCAGCCAAGGTCGGGGGTGGCGGGATACGCAGTATTTT.

The table lists this clonotype with a few counts. This chain joins TRBV5-1 and TRBJ2-1; the D gene could be TRBD1 or TRBD2 (6 bases each). The length of the CDR3 is 15 residues. Per germline, CDR1 SGHRS and CDR2 YFSETQ. V was clipped by 0 bases and J by 3 bases, with 10 bases between them. The CDR3 sequence: CASSLEGGFYNEQFF. The CDR3 region has the DNA TGCGCCAGCAGCTTGGAAGGGGGGTTCTACAATGAGCAGTTCTTC.

The chain carries TRBV5-1 and TRBJ1-1; 7 bases align to TRBD1. The CDR3 totals 12 residues. V shed 3 bases and J 7 bases; nucleotides not matched to a gene: 3. The V gene's germline CDR1 is SGHRS and CDR2 YFSETQ. The CDR3 loop reads CASSYAGGEAFF. The CDR3 DNA sequence: TGCGCCAGCAGCTACGCAGGGGGTGAAGCTTTCTTT. The full variable domain, in which reference TRBV5-1 and TRBJ1-1 provide the parts outside the CDR3, is KAGVTQTPRYLIKTRGQQVTLSCSPISGHRSVSWYQQTPGQGLQFLFEYFSETQRNKGNFPGRFSGRQFSNSRSEMNVSTLELGDSALYLCASSYAGGEAFFGQGTRLTVV.

The gene calls are TRBV7-9 and TRBJ2-1; 9 bases align to TRBD1. CDR1 is SEHNR and CDR2 is FQNEAQ in the germline V gene (reference sequence). V lost 3 bases to trimming and J lost 7 bases; unmatched junction nucleotides: 13. This CDR3 comprises 17 residues. The CDR3 region is CASSFIRADRGVNEQFF. CDR3 in DNA: TGTGCCAGCAGCTTTATTAGGGCGGACAGGGGAGTGAATGAGCAGTTCTTC.

Written as DNA, the CDR3 is TGTGCCAGCAGCTTGCCTAGCGGGAGTTTCACCGGGGAGCTGTTTTTT. Translating it yields CASSLPSGSFTGELFF. This chain uses TRBV5-4 with TRBJ2-2; TRBD2 agrees at 10 bases. Germline loops: CDR1 SGHNT, CDR2 YYREEE (reference sequence). CDR3 length: 16 residues. J was trimmed by 4 bases and V by 1 base; bases with no gene match: 4.

The table lists this clonotype with a few counts. The chain combines TRBV27 with TRBJ2-1; TRBD1 might be the D (5 bases). This CDR3 contains 15 residues. V lost 3 bases and J 12 bases, leaving 21 bases between the germline ends. Germline V gene lookup returns CDR1 MNHEY and CDR2 SMNVEV (reference sequence). CDR3 sequence: CASSFRGTPLKGQFF. DNA for the CDR3: TGTGCCAGCAGTTTTAGGGGCACGCCTTTGAAAGGGCAGTTCTTC.

The rearrangement links TRBV11-3 to TRBJ1-2, with D uncertain. This CDR3 is built from 15 residues. The V and J ends lost 5 bases and 2 bases respectively, with 15 bases between them. Germline V gene data show CDR1 as SGHNT and CDR2 as YENEEA. CDR3: CASSPTATPNYGYTF. The CDR3 region has the DNA TGTGCCAGCAGCCCCACAGCAACCCCCAACTATGGCTACACCTTC.